This passage covers 8 T cell receptor beta chains from one sample sequenced in a study of T cell responses to AZD1222 COVID-19 vaccine. Sequenced by immunoSEQ multiplex PCR; TCRdb stores in-frame clones only, minus some. Of tens of thousands of clones in the sample, roughly 90% are singletons; the top ten hold under 2.5%. The sample in question was peripheral blood, obtained on day 0 of AZD1222 vaccination. The receptors derive from an adult in good health.

V is TRBV6-1 and J is TRBJ2-1; 9 nucleotides align to TRBD1. The CDR3 is 17 amino acids. CDR1 MNHNS and CDR2 SASEGT come from the germline V gene. Trimming cost V 3 bases and J 4 bases; bases outside gene matches: 10. In DNA form, the CDR3 reads TGTGCCAGCAGTGACCCTAGCTGGGACAGGGAATACAATGAGCAGTTCTTC. This codes for CASSDPSWDREYNEQFF.

This chain uses TRBV15 with TRBJ2-2; D is unclear. CDR3 length: 15 residues. Germline V gives CDR1 LNHNV, CDR2 YYDKDF (reference sequence). The V gene lost 6 bases and the J gene lost 4 bases, with 15 bases spanning the gap. CDR3 sequence: CATSDWVLGTGELFF. DNA for the CDR3: TGTGCCACCAGTGATTGGGTATTGGGCACCGGGGAGCTGTTTTTT.

This clone came up once. The genes are TRBV7-8 and TRBJ1-1; the D is unclear. Deletions cut 5 bases from V and 0 bases from J, with 10 bases between. This CDR3 spans 14 amino acids. CDR1 is SGHVS and CDR2 is FQNEAQ in the germline V gene. CDR3 region: CASSQNSLNTEAFF. DNA of the CDR3: TGTGCCAGCAGCCAAAATAGCCTGAACACTGAAGCTTTCTTT.

DNA of the CDR3: TGCGCCAGCAGCTTGGAGTCGGCGGGGGAGCAGTTCTTC. It yields the protein CASSLESAGEQFF. The V call is TRBV5-1, the J call TRBJ2-1, with D possibly being TRBD2 (6 bases). Trimming took 0 bases from V and 10 from J, leaving 11 bases between them. Germline V gene lookup returns CDR1 SGHRS and CDR2 YFSETQ. This CDR3 spans 13 amino acids. Full variable domain (outside the CDR3, taken from reference TRBV5-1 and TRBJ2-1): KAGVTQTPRYLIKTRGQQVTLSCSPISGHRSVSWYQQTPGQGLQFLFEYFSETQRNKGNFPGRFSGRQFSNSRSEMNVSTLELGDSALYLCASSLESAGEQFFGPGTRLTVL.

The chain recombines TRBV30 with TRBJ2-7, with D maybe TRBD2 (7 bases). The length of the CDR3 is 15 residues. V lost 6 bases, J lost 3 bases, and 21 bases lay in between. Looked up from germline, CDR1 is GTSNPN and CDR2 is SVGIG (reference sequence). Here the CDR3 DNA reads TGTGCCTGCCGACCTCGGGGGGCCCTCCGCTACGAGCAGTACTTC. It translates to CACRPRGALRYEQYF.

The gene calls are TRBV18 and TRBJ2-3; TRBD2 might be the D (5 bases). The CDR3 loop spans 17 amino acids. V was cut by 1 base and J by 2 bases, with 16 bases left in between. CDR1 is KGHSH, CDR2 LQKENI, per germline. The CDR3 DNA sequence: TGTGCCAGCTCACCACTCCTCGGGGTAGGACCCACAGATACGCAGTATTTT. Residues: CASSPLLGVGPTDTQYF.

The V gene is TRBV29-1, the J gene TRBJ1-2; D call uncertain. With 6 bases removed from V and 3 bases from J, the gap between germline ends came to 5 bases. Looked up from germline, CDR1 is SQVTM and CDR2 is ANQGSEA. This CDR3 is 10 amino acids long. The CDR3 is CSVPDYGYTF. The DNA for the CDR3 is TGCAGCGTCCCAGACTATGGCTACACCTTC.

The V and J genes are TRBV6-5 and TRBJ1-1; maybe TRBD1 (5 bases). Germline V lookup: CDR1 MNHEY, CDR2 SVGAGI. Trimming removed 3 bases from V and 5 bases from J, with 16 bases in between. This CDR3 contains 15 residues. This CDR3 reads CASSYPRGGMTEAFF. CDR3 DNA sequence: TGTGCCAGCAGTTATCCCCGGGGGGGTATGACTGAAGCTTTCTTT.